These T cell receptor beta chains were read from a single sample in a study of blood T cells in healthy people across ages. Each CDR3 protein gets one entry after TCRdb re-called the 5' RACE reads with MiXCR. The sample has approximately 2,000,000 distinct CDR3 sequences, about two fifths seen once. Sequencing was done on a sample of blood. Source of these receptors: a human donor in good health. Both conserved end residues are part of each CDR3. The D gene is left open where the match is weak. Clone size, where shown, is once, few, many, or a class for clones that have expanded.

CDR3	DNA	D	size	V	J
CASSDLTSATQYF	TGTGCCAGCAGTGATCTAACCTCGGCTACGCAGTATTTT	-	-	TRBV2	TRBJ2-3
CASSCTPGLAYNEQFF	TGTGCCAGCAGCTGCACCCCAGGGCTTGCCTACAATGAGCAGTTCTTC	-	many	TRBV11-1	TRBJ2-1
CASSPPNQANEKLFF	TGTGCCAGCAGCCCACCGAATCAAGCTAATGAAAAACTGTTTTTT	-	few	TRBV7-9	TRBJ1-4
CAGSQAGFPDRGEYF	TGTGCCGGCAGCCAAGCTGGTTTTCCTGACAGGGGCGAGTACTTC	TRBD1	-	TRBV14	TRBJ2-7
CASSTRLQETQFF	TGTGCCAGCAGCACACGCTTACAAGAGACCCAGTTCTTC	-	-	TRBV9	TRBJ2-1
CASSLTGGGLNEQFF	TGTGCCAGCAGCTTGACGGGGGGCGGGTTAAATGAGCAGTTCTTC	-	-	TRBV5-6	TRBJ2-1
CASSLSPEGGYQPQHF	TGTGCCAGCAGCCTCTCCCCCGAAGGCGGATATCAGCCCCAGCATTTT	-	-	TRBV4-2	TRBJ1-5
CASSRKLSGGADEQFF	TGTGCCAGCAGCCGGAAACTTAGCGGGGGGGCGGATGAGCAGTTCTTC	TRBD2	few	TRBV7-2	TRBJ2-1
CSAWDRPHSYNEQFF	TGCAGTGCTTGGGACAGGCCTCACTCCTACAATGAGCAGTTCTTC	TRBD1	-	TRBV20-1	TRBJ2-1
CASSYSLQLISGANVLTF	TGTGCCAGCAGTTACTCGTTGCAGCTAATCTCTGGGGCCAACGTCCTGACTTTC	-	-	TRBV6-5	TRBJ2-6
CASSQDWGDEQYF	TGTGCCAGCAGCCAAGATTGGGGTGATGAGCAGTACTTC	-	few	TRBV6-2/TRBV6-3	TRBJ2-7
CASRRRLAGGRETQYF	TGTGCCAGCAGGCGCAGACTAGCGGGGGGGAGAGAGACCCAGTACTTC	TRBD2	-	TRBV12-3/TRBV12-4	TRBJ2-5
CASSYEGRLQYF	TGTGCCAGCAGTTACGAAGGGAGACTGCAGTACTTC	-	-	TRBV6-6	TRBJ2-7